What follows are 15 T cell receptor beta chains derived from one specimen sequenced in a study of T cell responses to AZD1222 COVID-19 vaccine. Assay used: immunoSEQ multiplex PCR; TCRdb lists only in-frame clones, some missing. This sample has approximately 61,000 clones, with about 81% found just once. Material: peripheral blood, obtained 28 days after the second AZD1222 dose. These receptors came from an adult who received the AZD1222 COVID-19 vaccine.

The rearrangement uses TRBV7-8 and TRBJ2-2; 9 bases fit TRBD1. The J segment lost 0 bases and the V segment lost 5 bases, leaving 4 bases of the junction unmatched. The germline gives CDR1 SGHVS, CDR2 FQNEAQ. The CDR3 length is 16 residues. CDR3 region: CASSPRDRANTGELFF. CDR3 DNA: TGTGCCAGCAGCCCCCGGGACAGGGCGAACACCGGGGAGCTGTTTTTT.

This chain joins TRBV10-3 and TRBJ2-3; weak D call: TRBD2 (6 bases). V was clipped by 3 bases and J by 2 bases, with 9 bases between them. The CDR3 loop spans 14 amino acids. Looked up from germline, CDR1 is ENHRY and CDR2 is SYGVKD. In nucleotides, the CDR3 is TGTGCCATCAGTGATGGAGGGGCCACAGATACGCAGTATTTT. Its protein is CAISDGGATDTQYF.

The chain recombines TRBV29-1 with TRBJ2-7; 13 bases are a match to TRBD2. V shed 5 bases and J 0 bases; nucleotides not matched to a gene: 16. This CDR3 region has 19 residues. Germline values: CDR1 SQVTM, CDR2 ANQGSEA. The CDR3 loop reads CSVWGTSGESISLSYEQYF. CDR3 coding DNA: TGCAGCGTTTGGGGGACTAGCGGGGAGTCTATTTCCCTCTCCTACGAGCAGTACTTC.

The chain employs TRBV27 and TRBJ2-7; 7 nucleotides agree with TRBD1. The CDR3 has 15 residues. Per the germline V gene, CDR1 is MNHEY and CDR2 is SMNVEV (reference sequence). Germline trimming cut 5 bases from V and 0 bases from J; bases unmatched to any gene: 7. CDR3 DNA: TGTGCCAGCAGTCCCAGGGACAGCCCCTCCTACGAGCAGTACTTC. Residues: CASSPRDSPSYEQYF.

This chain connects TRBV18 to TRBJ2-2; no definite D call. The CDR3 has 16 amino acids. The germline CDR1 and CDR2 sequences are KGHSH and LQKENI. The V end was cut by 1 base, the J end by 2 bases, with 11 bases between. The CDR3 DNA reads as TGTGCCAGCTCACCACTGACGAAGGGTAACACCGGGGAGCTGTTTTTT. Amino acid sequence: CASSPLTKGNTGELFF. Drawing the rest from reference TRBV18 and TRBJ2-2, the complete variable domain is NAGVMQNPRHLVRRRGQEARLRCSPMKGHSHVYWYRQLPEEGLKFMVYLQKENIIDESGMPKERFSAEFPKEGPSILRIQQVVRGDSAAYFCASSPLTKGNTGELFFGEGSRLTVL.

This clone has more than one count but fewer than ten. The J gene is TRBJ2-3, the V gene TRBV28; possibly TRBD1 for D (5 bases). With 2 bases removed from V and 0 bases from J, the gap between germline ends came to 18 bases. This CDR3 has 18 amino acids. The germline V gene encodes CDR1 MDHEN and CDR2 SYDVKM. CDR3 bases: TGTGCCAGCAGTTTAAATGCCCTAGGGGCCTTGAGCACAGATACGCAGTATTTT. Protein product: CASSLNALGALSTDTQYF.

The gene calls are TRBV5-4 and TRBJ1-4, with D perhaps TRBD1 (5 bases). V was clipped by 4 bases and J by 8 bases, with 15 bases between them. The CDR3 covers 14 residues. Germline CDR1 reads SGHNT; CDR2 reads YYREEE (reference sequence). As DNA, the CDR3 is TGTGCCAGCAGCGAGAACCGGGGACGGGAAAAACTGTTTTTT. Translation: CASSENRGREKLFF.

The chain is built from TRBV6-1 and TRBJ1-2; 8 nucleotides align to TRBD1. The ends lost 3 bases at V and 2 bases at J; junction bases unmatched: 8. The length of the CDR3 is 16 residues. The V gene's germline CDR1 is MNHNS and CDR2 SASEGT. DNA of the CDR3: TGTGCCAGCAGTGATCTTCAGGGGGCGCGCAACTATGGCTACACCTTC. This gives the protein CASSDLQGARNYGYTF.

V usage is TRBV5-1 and J usage is TRBJ2-7, with 11 bases matching TRBD2. The CDR3 contains 15 residues. V dropped 3 bases and J dropped 6; count of bases not matched to a gene: 8. Germline V gene lookup returns CDR1 SGHRS and CDR2 YFSETQ. CDR3 coding DNA: TGCGCCAGCAGCTCGACTAGCGGGACCCCCGGCGAGCAGTACTTC. It yields the protein CASSSTSGTPGEQYF.

V is TRBV12-3 or TRBV12-4 and J is TRBJ2-5; D might be TRBD1 or TRBD2, each matching 5 bases. CDR3 length equals 13 residues. The germline V and J ends were trimmed by 0 bases and 4 bases, with 6 bases remaining between them. CDR3 bases: TGTGCCAGCAGTTTAGCAGGGACAGAGACCCAGTACTTC. Encoded protein: CASSLAGTETQYF.

The chain carries TRBV3-1 (or the pseudogene TRBV3-2) and TRBJ2-7; 7 bases are a match to TRBD2. The CDR3 runs 14 residues. The V gene's germline CDR1 is LGHDT and CDR2 YNNKEL (reference sequence). With V trimmed by 6 bases and J by 2 bases, 7 bases remained unmatched. The CDR3 sequence is CASSLTSATYEQYF. As DNA, the CDR3 is TGTGCCAGCAGTTTAACTAGCGCCACCTACGAGCAGTACTTC.

This clone appeared a few times. The CDR3 DNA sequence: TGTGCCAGCAGCCAAGCCAGACTAGCGGGAGGGTACAATGAGCAGTTCTTC. Amino acids: CASSQARLAGGYNEQFF. This chain uses TRBV14 with TRBJ2-1; 14 positions match TRBD2. Trimming at V came to 1 base and at J to 4 bases, leaving 3 bases not matched to a gene. The V gene's germline CDR1 is SGHDN and CDR2 FVKESK. The CDR3 covers 17 residues.

By proportion, this clone is medium-sized. Distinct nucleotide sequences in the sample also encode this CDR3. The chain joins TRBV15 to TRBJ2-5; a weak D match, TRBD1 (6 bases). Trimming took off 1 base at V and 4 bases at J, with 7 bases between the two ends. The CDR3 loop spans 13 amino acids. Germline assignment: CDR1 LNHNV and CDR2 YYDKDF (reference sequence). CDR3 DNA: TGTGCCACCAGCAGAGTAGGGGGAGAGACCCAGTACTTC. The encoded protein is CATSRVGGETQYF.

J is TRBJ1-2 and V is TRBV4-2; D gene ambiguous. Trimming took 1 base from V and 2 from J, leaving 5 bases between them. The CDR3 consists of 13 residues. Germline V gives CDR1 LGHNA, CDR2 YNFKEQ. Written as DNA, the CDR3 is TGTGCCAGCAGCCAAGGGCCGAACTATGGCTACACCTTC. This sequence encodes CASSQGPNYGYTF.

This chain uses TRBV3-1 (or the pseudogene TRBV3-2) with TRBJ1-1; D is ambiguous. Germline V lookup: CDR1 LGHDT, CDR2 YNNKEL (reference sequence). This CDR3 has 15 amino acids. Trimming took 5 bases from V and 3 from J, leaving 16 bases between them. The CDR3 region is CASSFGSGVYTEAFF. The DNA of the CDR3 is TGTGCCAGCAGCTTCGGATCGGGCGTCTACACTGAAGCTTTCTTT.